The subject of this entry is one T cell receptor (beta chain). The data derive from a study of blood T cell repertoires in COVID-19. Study at large: Italy, Spain and the United States were the sources of the convalescent and acute COVID-19 samples. From T cells, B-cell-depleted T cells, or PBMCs came the material, which was cDNA or gDNA.

In the original workflow: Researchers report that nucleated cell counts were estimated from reference gene primer amplification. The method was immunoSEQ multiplex PCR; TCRdb's version includes in-frame clones alone and lacks a portion of them. For V, J and clone size, that table is used; D and trimming come from the DNA. In the table there are around 300,000 clones, about four fifths of which are singletons. This clonotype was sampled from a man aged 25-40 years with active or convalescent COVID-19. The sequenced material came from peripheral blood.

Written as DNA, the CDR3 is TGCAGCGTTAGGGGACTAGCGGACGAGCAGTACTTC. It specifies CSVRGLADEQYF. The chain employs TRBV29-1 and TRBJ2-7, with 11 positions matching TRBD2. The CDR3 covers 12 residues. Germline loops: CDR1 SQVTM, CDR2 ANQGSEA. J was trimmed by 5 bases and V by 5 bases; bases with no gene match: 2.